The 31 T cell receptor beta chains given below trace back to one sample, sequenced in a study of shared clonotypes between healthy human individuals. Data came from immunoSEQ multiplex PCR; TCRdb stores just in-frame clones and leaves some out. The sample consists of millions of clones, around 90% of them appearing once. The material sequenced was naive CD4+ T cells sorted from blood. Subset specified: CD45RA+ positively selected. The receptors derive from a man aged 18 to 29 in good health.

V usage is TRBV5-6 and J usage is TRBJ1-5, with a possible D match to TRBD1 (6 bases). V was pared by 0 bases and J by 4 bases, with 11 bases between. The CDR3 contains 15 residues. Germline V CDR1 and CDR2: SGHDT, YYEEEE. CDR3 nucleotide sequence: TGTGCCAGCAGCTTGGCAGGGGCGAGAAATCAGCCCCAGCATTTT. Protein sequence: CASSLAGARNQPQHF.

The chain carries TRBV7-3 and TRBJ1-1, with D unresolved. Germline V gene lookup returns CDR1 SGHTA and CDR2 FQGTGA. This CDR3 region has 13 residues. With 4 bases removed from V and 1 base from J, the gap between germline ends came to 7 bases. CDR3: CASSSDGNTEAFF. The CDR3 coding sequence is TGTGCCAGCAGCTCGGACGGGAACACTGAAGCTTTCTTT.

The CDR3: CASSENGGDYTF. The CDR3, as DNA: TGTGCCAGCAGTGAAAACGGGGGGGACTACACCTTC. V usage is TRBV2 and J usage is TRBJ1-2; perhaps TRBD1 as D (5 bases). V lost 2 bases and J 10 bases, leaving 11 bases between the germline ends. The germline gives CDR1 SNHLY, CDR2 FYNNEI. The CDR3 consists of 12 residues. The whole variable domain, filled in from reference TRBV2 and TRBJ1-2, reads EPEVTQTPSHQVTQMGQEVILRCVPISNHLYFYWYRQILGQKVEFLVSFYNNEISEKSEIFDDQFSVERPDGSNFTLKIRSTKLEDSAMYFCASSENGGDYTFGSGTRLTVV.

The chain recombines TRBV30 with TRBJ1-6; D unclear. Looked up from germline, CDR1 is GTSNPN and CDR2 is SVGIG (reference sequence). The CDR3 is 13 amino acids. The V gene lost 2 bases and the J gene lost 10 bases, with 12 bases spanning the gap. CDR3 residues: CAWSPRAPSPLHF. DNA of the CDR3: TGTGCCTGGAGTCCTCGCGCGCCATCACCCCTCCACTTT.

This clone was detected only a few times. The genes are TRBV5-1 and TRBJ1-1; perhaps TRBD1 as D (6 bases). The germline V and J ends were trimmed by 3 bases and 1 base, with 13 bases remaining between them. CDR3 length: 15 amino acids. The germline gives CDR1 SGHRS, CDR2 YFSETQ. CDR3 DNA: TGCGCCAGCAGCTCGGACAGTTCCCCGAACACTGAAGCTTTCTTT. Protein product: CASSSDSSPNTEAFF.

The J gene is TRBJ1-1, the V gene TRBV15; 10 nucleotides agree with TRBD1. Unmatched junction bases numbered 16, after V lost 2 bases and J lost 7 bases. Germline V gene sequence: CDR1 LNHNV, CDR2 YYDKDF (reference sequence). The CDR3 consists of 18 residues. The CDR3 loop reads CATSRPGTGALAGSEAFF. CDR3 DNA: TGTGCCACCAGCAGACCCGGGACAGGGGCCTTAGCCGGGAGTGAAGCTTTCTTT.

CDR3 bases: TGTGCCAGCTCAGTACGGACAGTGGATGAAAAACTGTTTTTT. This codes for CASSVRTVDEKLFF. The chain carries TRBV5-6 and TRBJ1-4, with a possible D match to TRBD1 (6 bases). The germline V gene encodes CDR1 SGHDT and CDR2 YYEEEE. Trimming removed 7 bases from V and 6 bases from J, with 16 bases in between. This CDR3 has 14 amino acids.

This clone appeared a single time. The rearrangement uses TRBV5-4 and TRBJ1-1; TRBD1 is a possible D gene (5 bases). Germline values: CDR1 SGHNT, CDR2 YYREEE (reference sequence). This CDR3 is built from 14 residues. Trimming removed 4 bases from V and 7 bases from J, with 17 bases in between. CDR3 in amino acids: CASSLGAGAVEAFF. CDR3 nucleotides: TGTGCCAGCAGCCTCGGCGCCGGGGCGGTTGAAGCTTTCTTT.

The chain links TRBV6-5 to TRBJ2-3, with 8 bases matching TRBD2. Germline CDR1 MNHEY, CDR2 SVGAGI. The V segment lost 6 bases and the J segment 2 bases; nucleotides outside the gene matches: 4. The CDR3 runs to 14 residues. CDR3 coding DNA: TGTGCCAGCAGCCAGCGGGAGTCCACAGATACGCAGTATTTT. Its translation is CASSQRESTDTQYF.

The chain uses TRBV10-3 and TRBJ2-3; possibly TRBD2 for D (6 bases). Trimming left V 6 bases short and J 4 bases short, with 20 bases between. The CDR3 loop spans 16 amino acids. Germline V gene lookup returns CDR1 ENHRY and CDR2 SYGVKD. The CDR3 sequence: CAISRMTSSDADTQYF. CDR3 nucleotides: TGTGCCATCAGCCGTATGACTAGTTCAGACGCAGATACGCAGTATTTT.

The rearrangement uses TRBV19 and TRBJ1-3; D ambiguous. The CDR3 has 15 residues. Germline V gene data show CDR1 as LNHDA and CDR2 as SQIVND (reference sequence). V lost 8 bases to trimming and J lost 4 bases, with 18 bases between them. CDR3 sequence: CASDGVRRTGNTIYF. CDR3 nucleotides: TGTGCCAGTGATGGAGTTAGGAGAACCGGAAACACCATATATTTT.

The chain links TRBV7-9 to TRBJ1-1; perhaps TRBD1 as D (6 bases). The CDR3 consists of 17 residues. CDR1 is SEHNR, CDR2 FQNEAQ, per germline (reference sequence). V was shortened by 5 bases and J by 4 bases, with 23 bases between the two germline ends. The CDR3: CASSPPRGLGASTEAFF. The CDR3 DNA reads TGTGCCAGCAGCCCCCCCCGGGGGTTGGGGGCAAGCACTGAAGCTTTCTTT.

The gene calls are TRBV6-1 and TRBJ1-1; D not certain. CDR1 and CDR2 from the germline V gene are MNHNS and SASEGT. This CDR3 is 14 amino acids long. Trimming shortened V by 2 bases and J by 1 base, and 8 bases separated the two germline ends. CDR3 DNA sequence: TGTGCCAGCAGTGAATTTATCGGGAACACTGAAGCTTTCTTT. Translated: CASSEFIGNTEAFF.

This sequence joins TRBV18 and TRBJ2-7; 9 bases agree with TRBD1. V was pared by 3 bases and J by 4 bases, with 4 bases of the junction left unmatched. The CDR3 consists of 14 residues. Germline CDR1 is KGHSH and CDR2 is LQKENI. The CDR3 is CASSPRTGEYEQYF. CDR3 in DNA: TGTGCCAGCTCACCCAGGACAGGGGAGTACGAGCAGTACTTC. Together with reference TRBV18 and TRBJ2-7, the CDR3 gives the full variable domain: NAGVMQNPRHLVRRRGQEARLRCSPMKGHSHVYWYRQLPEEGLKFMVYLQKENIIDESGMPKERFSAEFPKEGPSILRIQQVVRGDSAAYFCASSPRTGEYEQYFGPGTRLTVT.

The chain links TRBV10-2 to TRBJ1-6; a weak D match, TRBD1 (6 bases). The germline CDR1 and CDR2 sequences are WSHSY and SAAADI. The V end was cut by 2 bases, the J end by 7 bases, with 9 bases between. The CDR3 contains 14 residues. CDR3: CASSEQGRNSPLHF. As DNA, the CDR3 is TGCGCCAGCAGTGAGCAGGGGCGGAATTCACCCCTCCACTTT.

The table lists this clone with a few counts. The same CDR3 is also encoded by other DNA sequences in this sample. The chain carries TRBV10-3 and TRBJ1-1, with 8 bases fitting TRBD1. Germline V lookup: CDR1 ENHRY, CDR2 SYGVKD. This CDR3 has 12 amino acids. The V segment lost 2 bases and the J segment 7 bases; nucleotides outside the gene matches: 0. This CDR3 reads CAISEGQGEAFF. Written as DNA, the CDR3 is TGTGCCATCAGTGAGGGACAGGGTGAAGCTTTCTTT.

The chain has TRBV6-5 and TRBJ1-4; D is uncertain. Looked up from germline, CDR1 is MNHEY and CDR2 is SVGAGI. This CDR3 contains 14 residues. Trimming removed 4 bases from V and 0 bases from J, with 6 bases in between. Written as DNA, the CDR3 is TGTGCCAGCAGTTCAGTTGCAACTAATGAAAAACTGTTTTTT. Translation: CASSSVATNEKLFF.

The rearrangement uses TRBV28 and TRBJ2-1, with 9 nucleotides matching TRBD2. The CDR3 sequence is 15 residues long. J was trimmed by 0 bases and V by 7 bases; bases with no gene match: 4. Germline CDR1 MDHEN, CDR2 SYDVKM. The CDR3 DNA reads as TGTGCCAGCATCCTTAGCGGGGGCTCCTACAATGAGCAGTTCTTC. Translation: CASILSGGSYNEQFF.

The CDR3 is CASSPGLAGINEQFF. The CDR3 nucleotides read TGTGCCAGCAGCCCTGGACTAGCGGGGATCAATGAGCAGTTCTTC. The chain is built from TRBV5-4 and TRBJ2-1; TRBD2 matches 12 bases. The germline V gene has CDR1 SGHNT and CDR2 YYREEE (reference sequence). The CDR3 is 15 residues long. V dropped 4 bases and J dropped 6; count of bases not matched to a gene: 5.

This chain uses TRBV6-1 with TRBJ1-2, with a tentative D call TRBD1 (6 bases). Trimming shortened V by 1 base and J by 2 bases, and 11 bases separated the two germline ends. This CDR3 has 15 residues. Germline lookup yields CDR1 MNHNS and CDR2 SASEGT. DNA for the CDR3: TGTGCCAGCAGTGAAGTTCGGCAGGGGAACTATGGCTACACCTTC. Translated: CASSEVRQGNYGYTF.

This chain uses TRBV5-8 with TRBJ1-2; tentatively, D is TRBD1 (5 bases). The V end lost 0 bases, the J end lost 2 bases, and 11 bases lay between the germline ends. The CDR3 covers 15 residues. Germline-derived CDR1 and CDR2 are SGHTS and YDEGEE. The DNA of the CDR3 is TGTGCCAGCAGCTTGGGGGCAGGGATCAACTATGGCTACACCTTC. This codes for CASSLGAGINYGYTF.

Concerning this clone: Other DNA sequences in the sample encode the same CDR3. The gene calls are TRBV18 and TRBJ1-5; no reliable D call. V was pared by 3 bases and J by 4 bases, with 7 bases between. CDR3 length: 13 amino acids. The germline V gene encodes CDR1 KGHSH and CDR2 LQKENI. The CDR3 protein is CASSPGENQPQHF. Written as DNA, the CDR3 is TGTGCCAGCTCACCGGGAGAAAATCAGCCCCAGCATTTT.

The chain uses TRBV7-3 and TRBJ2-4; 8 bases are a match to TRBD1. CDR3 length: 20 amino acids. In germline, CDR1 is SGHTA, CDR2 FQGTGA. V gave up 5 bases and J gave up 0 bases; unmatched junction bases: 18. CDR3 bases: TGTGCCAGCAGCACCCCTGCGGGGACAGGAGTTACCCTAGCCAAAAACATTCAGTACTTC. Protein sequence: CASSTPAGTGVTLAKNIQYF.

This rearrangement joins TRBV10-3 to TRBJ2-1; D remains unclear. This CDR3 region has 14 residues. Trimming took off 0 bases at V and 4 bases at J, with 7 bases between the two ends. CDR1 is ENHRY, CDR2 SYGVKD, per germline. Written as DNA, the CDR3 is TGTGCCATCAGTGAGTCGGATACTTACAATGAGCAGTTCTTC. Protein sequence: CAISESDTYNEQFF.

With respect to this clone: The same CDR3 is also encoded by other DNA sequences in this sample. V usage is TRBV5-1 and J usage is TRBJ1-3; D not resolved. The CDR3 has 14 residues. CDR1 is SGHRS and CDR2 is YFSETQ in the germline V gene. The V and J ends lost 4 bases and 1 base respectively, with 9 bases between them. DNA for the CDR3: TGCGCCAGCAGCCCCGATTATTCTGGAAACACCATATATTTT. Its protein product is CASSPDYSGNTIYF.

This clone was recorded once. The rearrangement links TRBV28 to TRBJ1-2; TRBD1 matches at 7 bases. This CDR3 is built from 13 residues. CDR1 and CDR2 from the germline V gene are MDHEN and SYDVKM. V lost 5 bases and J lost 4; bases outside the gene matches: 4. Here the CDR3 DNA reads TGTGCCAGCAGTAGGGACAGTGGCTATGGCTACACCTTC. This translates into CASSRDSGYGYTF.

This sequence joins TRBV11-2 and TRBJ2-1; 12 bases map to TRBD2. V shed 4 bases and J 5 bases; nucleotides not matched to a gene: 3. Germline CDR1 is SGHAT and CDR2 is FQNNGV. There are 15 residues in the CDR3. The CDR3 protein is CASSSGLAGNNEQFF. In DNA, the CDR3 is TGTGCCAGCAGCTCCGGACTAGCGGGAAACAATGAGCAGTTCTTC.

Here the CDR3 DNA reads TGCGCCAGCAGCTTGTCCAATTCTGGAAACACCATATATTTT. Encoded protein: CASSLSNSGNTIYF. The chain carries TRBV5-1 and TRBJ1-3; D is unresolved. Between the trimmed V and J ends, which lost 1 base and 1 base, there was a span of 6 bases. CDR1 and CDR2 from the germline V gene are SGHRS and YFSETQ. The CDR3 runs to 14 residues. The whole variable domain, remainder taken from reference TRBV5-1 and TRBJ1-3, is KAGVTQTPRYLIKTRGQQVTLSCSPISGHRSVSWYQQTPGQGLQFLFEYFSETQRNKGNFPGRFSGRQFSNSRSEMNVSTLELGDSALYLCASSLSNSGNTIYFGEGSWLTVV.

The chain recombines TRBV7-2 with TRBJ2-2, with 10 bases fitting TRBD1. The CDR3 contains 14 residues. The ends lost 10 bases at V and 3 bases at J; junction bases unmatched: 5. Germline CDR1 SGHTA, CDR2 FQGNSA. CDR3 loop: CATWGQGHTGELFF. CDR3 nucleotide sequence: TGTGCCACCTGGGGACAGGGGCACACCGGGGAGCTGTTTTTT.

The CDR3 DNA follows: TGCGCCAGCGGGCGGGGAGCGGTCGCCTACAATGAGCAGTTCTTC. Amino acids: CASGRGAVAYNEQFF. The rearrangement links TRBV5-1 to TRBJ2-1, with TRBD2 as a possible D gene (6 bases). Trimming cost V 7 bases and J 2 bases, with 16 bases left between them. CDR3 length equals 15 residues. Germline V gene data show CDR1 as SGHRS and CDR2 as YFSETQ.

A remark on this clone: The same CDR3 also results from other DNA sequences found in this sample. The rearrangement links TRBV5-1 to TRBJ2-7, with TRBD2 matching 10 bases. Germline CDR1 and CDR2: SGHRS and YFSETQ. This CDR3 region has 15 residues. With V trimmed by 2 bases and J by 2 bases, 4 bases remained unmatched. CDR3 protein: CASSLGGTSAYEQYF. DNA of the CDR3: TGCGCCAGCAGCTTAGGGGGGACTAGCGCCTACGAGCAGTACTTC.